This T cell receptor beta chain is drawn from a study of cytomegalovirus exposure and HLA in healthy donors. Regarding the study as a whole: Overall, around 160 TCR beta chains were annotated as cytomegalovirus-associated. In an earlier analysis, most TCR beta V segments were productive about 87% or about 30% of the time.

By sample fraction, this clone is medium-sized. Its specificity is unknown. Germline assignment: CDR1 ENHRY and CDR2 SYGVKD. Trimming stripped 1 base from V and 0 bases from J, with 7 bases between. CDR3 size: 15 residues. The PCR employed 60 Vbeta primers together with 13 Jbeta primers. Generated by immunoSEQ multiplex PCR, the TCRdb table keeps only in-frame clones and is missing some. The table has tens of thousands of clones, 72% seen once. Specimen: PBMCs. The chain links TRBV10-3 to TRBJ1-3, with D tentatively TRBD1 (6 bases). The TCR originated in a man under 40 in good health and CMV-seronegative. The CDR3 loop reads CAISELGGSGNTIYF. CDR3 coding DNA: TGTGCCATCAGTGAGTTAGGGGGCTCTGGAAACACCATATATTTT.